Listed below are T cell receptor beta chains from one sample, sequenced in a study of metastatic and nonmetastatic thyroid tumors. TCRdb re-clonotyped the PCR reads through MiXCR. The sample yields roughly 14,000 clones, over 25% seen once. Sequencing was done on a sample of tumor tissue. The receptors were gathered from a female donor with papillary thyroid cancer or a benign thyroid nodule (not recorded which). Some clones in this sample may be carry-over from other donors' samples. Each CDR3 is given with its conserved first and last residue. Fields, in order: V gene, J gene, D gene, clone size, CDR3 DNA, CDR3 protein. A D gene is named only where the DNA matches it firmly. Some rows mark clone size as missing; the rest say once, few, many or name a class of expanded clone.

TRBV15	TRBJ1-6	-	many	TGTGCCACCAGCAGAGAAAGTAATTCACCCCTCCACTTT	CATSRESNSPLHF
TRBV5-4	TRBJ2-7	-	-	TGTGCCAGCAGCTTATTGGGCGCAGGGGAGCAGTACTTC	CASSLLGAGEQYF
TRBV3-1	TRBJ2-2	TRBD1	many	TGTGCCAGCAGCCATGGGACAGGCCCAGGGGAGCTGTTTTTT	CASSHGTGPGELFF
TRBV4-1	TRBJ2-7	TRBD1	few	TGCGCCAGCAGCCCGGGACAGGGGGCAGGGGCCTACGAGCAGTACTTC	CASSPGQGAGAYEQYF
TRBV9	TRBJ2-7	TRBD2	-	TGTGCCAGCAGCGTTCTAGCGGGGGCCTACGAGCAGTACTTC	CASSVLAGAYEQYF
TRBV15	TRBJ1-2	TRBD1	many	TGTGCCACCAGGAAAGCCGGGACAGGAAACTATGGCTACACCTTC	CATRKAGTGNYGYTF
TRBV20-1	TRBJ2-6	TRBD1	-	TGCAGTGCAGCCGGGACAGTCAGGTCTGGGGCCAACGTCCTGACTTTC	CSAAGTVRSGANVLTF
TRBV7-9	TRBJ2-7	-	few	TGTGCCAGCAGCTTACTAGGAGACGAGCAGTACTTC	CASSLLGDEQYF
TRBV6-1	TRBJ1-1	TRBD1	-	TGTGCCAGCAGAATGAGGGGACAGAATAACACTGAAGCCTTCTTT	CASRMRGQNNTEAFF
TRBV11-3	TRBJ1-6	-	-	TGTGCCAGCAGCTTAGAAAGGGGTTCACCCCTCCACTTT	CASSLERGSPLHF
TRBV4-1	TRBJ2-7	-	-	TGCGCCAGCAGCCAAGATGTCCAGAACCCCTACGAGCAGTACTTC	CASSQDVQNPYEQYF
TRBV6-2/TRBV6-3	TRBJ2-7	TRBD1	medium-sized	TGTGCCAGCAGTTACGGGACAGGGGGCTACGAGCAGTACTTC	CASSYGTGGYEQYF
TRBV11-2	TRBJ1-2	-	-	TGTGCCAGCAGCTTAGGGGACACCGATTTTGGCTACACCTTC	CASSLGDTDFGYTF
TRBV27	TRBJ1-4	-	few	TGTGCCAGCAGTTTTTCGGGAGGTAATGAAAAACTGTTTTTT	CASSFSGGNEKLFF